The rows below give T cell receptor beta chains drawn from one sample of a study of identical twins. In TCRdb, the 5' RACE reads were re-called with MiXCR into one record per CDR3 protein. The sample holds 200,000 or so distinct CDR3 sequences, 6% to 9% seen once. The sample was also linked to a second study, of yellow fever vaccine responses in identical twins.

The sample was memory (CD45RO+) T cells sorted from blood. These receptors came from a woman aged 18-29 years in good health. Both conserved end residues are part of each CDR3. A D gene is named only where the DNA matches it firmly. Where a row states a size, it is once, few, many or the class of an expanded clone; other rows omit it.

CSAQAGRTGELFF,TGCAGCGCTCAGGCGGGGAGGACCGGGGAGCTGTTTTTT,TRBJ2-2,-,13,TRBV29-1,-
CASSLTSYEQYF,TGTGCCAGCAGTTTAACTTCCTACGAGCAGTACTTC,TRBJ2-7,many,12,TRBV12-3/TRBV12-4,-
CSHPGADLADGYTF,TGCAGCCATCCTGGAGCGGACTTGGCGGATGGCTACACCTTC,TRBJ1-2,many,14,TRBV29-1,-
CASSQSNGQPQHF,TGTGCCAGCAGCCAATCGAACGGTCAGCCCCAGCATTTT,TRBJ1-5,many,13,TRBV16,-
CASRSRPDPLTDEQFF,TGTGCCAGCAGGTCAAGGCCGGACCCCCTCACCGATGAGCAGTTCTTC,TRBJ2-1,few,16,TRBV11-1,-
CASSLRPGYEQYF,TGTGCCAGCAGCTTAAGGCCCGGCTACGAGCAGTACTTC,TRBJ2-7,-,13,TRBV7-3,-
CASSLSLLAGGSGANVLTF,TGCGCCAGCAGCCTTTCCCTACTAGCGGGGGGATCTGGGGCCAACGTCCTGACTTTC,TRBJ2-6,few,19,TRBV4-3,TRBD2
CASSSIKGAEEQYF,TGTGCCAGCAGCTCGATAAAAGGAGCCGAGGAGCAGTACTTC,TRBJ2-7,-,14,TRBV5-5,-
CANSGGYNEQFF,TGTGCCAACTCGGGGGGGTACAATGAGCAGTTCTTC,TRBJ2-1,-,12,TRBV2,TRBD2
CASSPGTGKNIQYF,TGTGCCAGCAGCCCCGGGACAGGGAAAAACATTCAGTACTTC,TRBJ2-4,-,14,TRBV5-4,TRBD1
CASSLMGSLAGGRYEQYF,TGTGCCAGCAGTTTAATGGGGTCCCTAGCGGGAGGTCGCTACGAGCAGTACTTC,TRBJ2-7,few,18,TRBV27,TRBD2
CAISDSKTSGQYNEQFF,TGTGCCATCAGTGACTCTAAGACTAGCGGGCAGTACAATGAGCAGTTCTTC,TRBJ2-1,-,17,TRBV10-3,TRBD2
CASSLDLGTNYEQFF,TGTGCCAGCAGCTTAGACCTAGGGACAAACTATGAGCAGTTCTTC,TRBJ2-1,few,15,TRBV11-2,-
CSARESKETQYF,TGCAGTGCTAGAGAGTCGAAAGAGACCCAGTACTTC,TRBJ2-5,-,12,TRBV20-1,-
CASERGGGTGELFF,TGTGCCAGCGAACGGGGGGGCGGCACCGGGGAGCTGTTTTTT,TRBJ2-2,few,14,TRBV6-2/TRBV6-3,TRBD2
CASSIDSFTGELFF,TGTGCTAGCAGCATTGACAGCTTCACCGGGGAGCTGTTTTTT,TRBJ2-2,-,14,TRBV7-7,-
CASSTGTYTDTQYF,TGTGCCAGCAGCACGGGGACCTACACAGATACGCAGTATTTT,TRBJ2-3,many,14,TRBV13,-
CASSRVPYEQYF,TGTGCCAGCAGCAGGGTCCCCTACGAGCAGTACTTC,TRBJ2-7,many,12,TRBV3-1,-
CASSFGALEKLFF,TGTGCCAGCAGCTTCGGGGCGCTTGAAAAACTGTTTTTT,TRBJ1-4,few,13,TRBV5-5,-
CASSQDGSGLAGGHEQFF,TGCGCCAGCAGCCAAGATGGTTCGGGACTAGCGGGAGGTCACGAGCAGTTCTTC,TRBJ2-1,many,18,TRBV4-3,TRBD2
CASSLASQAGYEQYF,TGTGCCAGCAGCTTAGCAAGCCAAGCAGGGTACGAGCAGTACTTC,TRBJ2-7,few,15,TRBV7-2,-